These 19 T cell receptor beta chains were all obtained from the same sample, sequenced in a study of Ad26.COV2.S vaccination and SARS-CoV-2 variants. Treatment meaning: roughly 18 received Ad26.COV2.S at low or high dose, single or two shots; several received placebo; per-sample allocation not given. Sampling was done on day 63 after the first vaccine or placebo injection. Clones were sequenced by immunoSEQ multiplex PCR, and TCRdb holds only the in-frame ones, with some missing. The sample has around 300,000 clones, about 88% seen once; the top ten hold approximately 5.9%. The sample was peripheral blood, taken in a trial of Ad26.COV2.S vaccine versus placebo. The receptor source for this set is a person between 18 and 65 years old who received the Ad26.COV2.S COVID-19 vaccine or a placebo.

The CDR3 loop reads CASSPKTGSGNTIYF. The CDR3 DNA follows: TGTGCCAGCTCACCAAAAACAGGCTCTGGAAACACCATATATTTT. The chain carries TRBV18 and TRBJ1-3; D possibly corresponds to TRBD1 (5 bases). Germline CDR1 is KGHSH and CDR2 is LQKENI. This CDR3 comprises 15 residues. V dropped 2 bases and J dropped 0 bases, with 8 bases sitting between them.

This chain joins TRBV9 and TRBJ2-5; no clear D gene. The germline CDR1 and CDR2 sequences are SGDLS and YYNGEE. This CDR3 spans 12 amino acids. V was cut by 3 bases and J by 4 bases, with 7 bases left in between. This chain's CDR3 is CASSAMTETQYF. CDR3 DNA sequence: TGTGCCAGCAGCGCAATGACAGAGACCCAGTACTTC.

CDR3 protein: CASSGGQGNQPQHF. The CDR3, as DNA: TGTGCCAGCAGCGGGGGACAGGGCAATCAGCCCCAGCATTTT. The V gene is TRBV7-2, the J gene TRBJ1-5; 8 bases are a match to TRBD1. Germline V gene sequence: CDR1 SGHTA, CDR2 FQGNSA. The CDR3 loop spans 14 amino acids. V was clipped by 5 bases and J by 2 bases; unmatched bases: 2.

V is TRBV29-1 and J is TRBJ2-6, with TRBD1 matching over 8 bases. Germline V CDR1 and CDR2: SQVTM, ANQGSEA. With V trimmed by 6 bases and J by 3 bases, 10 bases remained unmatched. The CDR3 runs to 16 residues. The CDR3 DNA is TGCAGCGTCGAGGTGGACAGGGACGGTGGGGCCAACGTCCTGACTTTC. Its translation is CSVEVDRDGGANVLTF.

The chain is built from TRBV20-1 and TRBJ2-7; weak D call: TRBD1 (6 bases). CDR3 length equals 11 residues. V shed 6 bases and J shed 3 bases, with 9 bases lying between them. The germline V gene has CDR1 DFQATT and CDR2 SNEGSKA (reference sequence). CDR3 in amino acids: CSARDIYEQYF. CDR3 bases: TGCAGTGCCAGGGACATCTACGAGCAGTACTTC.

This chain links TRBV11-2 with TRBJ2-7; no firm D call. The CDR3 extends over 11 amino acids. Germline V gene data show CDR1 as SGHAT and CDR2 as FQNNGV. V lost 5 bases and J lost 8, with 10 bases in between. The CDR3: CASSEGIKQYF. In DNA form, the CDR3 reads TGTGCCAGCAGCGAAGGAATAAAGCAGTACTTC. Full variable domain (outside the CDR3, taken from reference TRBV11-2 and TRBJ2-7): EAGVAQSPRYKIIEKRQSVAFWCNPISGHATLYWYQQILGQGPKLLIQFQNNGVVDDSQLPKDRFSAERLKGVDSTLKIQPAKLEDSAVYLCASSEGIKQYFGPGTRLTVT.

This clone was recorded many times. V is TRBV10-2 and J is TRBJ2-6; D perhaps matches TRBD2 (6 bases). Between the trimmed V and J ends, which lost 0 bases and 0 bases, there was a span of 6 bases. Germline assignment: CDR1 WSHSY and CDR2 SAAADI. This CDR3 is 16 amino acids long. The CDR3: CASSESGGSGANVLTF. The CDR3, as DNA: TGCGCCAGCAGTGAGTCCGGGGGCTCTGGGGCCAACGTCCTGACTTTC.

The chain employs TRBV7-9 and TRBJ1-1; the match to TRBD1 covers 7 bases. The ends lost 4 bases at V and 8 bases at J; junction bases unmatched: 13. Germline V gene data show CDR1 as SEHNR and CDR2 as FQNEAQ (reference sequence). CDR3 length: 15 residues. The CDR3 DNA reads TGTGCCAGCAGCTACGACAGGGTGTATCTGCTCGAAGCTTTCTTT. This translates into CASSYDRVYLLEAFF.

The chain has TRBV7-8 and TRBJ1-2, with D tentatively TRBD1 (6 bases). From germline, CDR1 is SGHVS and CDR2 FQNEAQ. This CDR3 is 14 amino acids long. Trimming left V 1 base short and J 3 bases short, with 9 bases between. For the CDR3, the DNA is TGTGCCAGCAGCTTAGGGACAGCCTACTATGGCTACACCTTC. This translates into CASSLGTAYYGYTF.

The V call is TRBV3-1 (or the pseudogene TRBV3-2), the J call TRBJ1-5; D is unresolved. The germline V gene encodes CDR1 LGHDT and CDR2 YNNKEL (reference sequence). V lost 3 bases to trimming and J lost 1 base, with 10 bases between them. The length of the CDR3 is 15 residues. The CDR3 DNA follows: TGTGCCAGCAGCCAGGACGCATCGAGCAATCAGCCCCAGCATTTT. This gives the protein CASSQDASSNQPQHF.

This clone has only one observation. The chain couples TRBV5-1 to TRBJ1-2; perhaps TRBD1 as D (5 bases). The CDR3 consists of 16 residues. Germline-derived CDR1 and CDR2 are SGHRS and YFSETQ. The V and J ends lost 3 bases and 4 bases respectively, with 19 bases between them. The CDR3 nucleotides are TGCGCCAGCAGCTCAGGTGGGGCAAGCCCACTCTATGGCTACACCTTC. Translated, it gives CASSSGGASPLYGYTF.

The V gene is TRBV18, the J gene TRBJ1-1; D unresolved. Trimming stripped 2 bases from V and 0 bases from J, with 10 bases between. The length of the CDR3 is 15 residues. The V gene's germline CDR1 is KGHSH and CDR2 LQKENI. Written as DNA, the CDR3 is TGTGCCAGCTCACCATCGGCCGGTATGAACACTGAAGCTTTCTTT. Its protein is CASSPSAGMNTEAFF.

The chain uses TRBV7-8 and TRBJ1-1; D perhaps matches TRBD1 (5 bases). The V gene's germline CDR1 is SGHVS and CDR2 FQNEAQ. Trimming stripped 5 bases from V and 5 bases from J, with 15 bases between. This CDR3 region has 14 residues. The CDR3 DNA reads as TGTGCCAGCAGCCTACTCGCGGGGGGAACTGAAGCTTTCTTT. As protein: CASSLLAGGTEAFF.

This clone was counted only a few times. The chain has TRBV7-3 and TRBJ1-6, with a tentative D call TRBD1 (5 bases). CDR1 is SGHTA, CDR2 FQGTGA, per germline. The CDR3 loop spans 15 amino acids. Trimming shortened V by 4 bases and J by 10 bases, and 17 bases separated the two germline ends. Here the CDR3 reads CASSSARDPGSPLHF. CDR3 DNA sequence: TGTGCCAGCAGCTCCGCCCGGGACCCGGGGTCACCCCTCCACTTT.

The chain couples TRBV27 to TRBJ1-1; no firm D call. Trimming shortened V by 0 bases and J by 0 bases, and 8 bases separated the two germline ends. Per the germline V gene, CDR1 is MNHEY and CDR2 is SMNVEV (reference sequence). This CDR3 region has 15 residues. The chain's CDR3 is CASSLSLPLNTEAFF. DNA of the CDR3: TGTGCCAGCAGTTTATCGCTCCCCCTGAACACTGAAGCTTTCTTT.

The V and J genes are TRBV7-9 and TRBJ2-1; 7 bases map to TRBD1. With 2 bases clipped from V and 0 bases from J, the junction kept 7 bases outside the gene matches. Per germline, CDR1 SEHNR and CDR2 FQNEAQ (reference sequence). The CDR3 extends over 17 amino acids. CDR3 DNA sequence: TGTGCCAGCAGCTTATCTGGACAGGCCTACTCCTACAATGAGCAGTTCTTC. Translated, it gives CASSLSGQAYSYNEQFF.

The rearrangement uses TRBV28 and TRBJ1-2; D is ambiguous. Germline CDR1 reads MDHEN; CDR2 reads SYDVKM. The V and J ends lost 9 bases and 5 bases respectively, with 10 bases between them. This CDR3 spans 11 amino acids. The CDR3 loop reads CASHGGYGYTF. DNA for the CDR3: TGTGCCAGTCACGGTGGATATGGCTACACCTTC.

The chain is built from TRBV10-3 and TRBJ2-7; weak D call: TRBD1 (5 bases). Germline V gene lookup returns CDR1 ENHRY and CDR2 SYGVKD. This CDR3 is 15 amino acids long. V gave up 2 bases and J gave up 3 bases, with 14 bases separating them. The CDR3 region is CAISETIGQGYEQYF. CDR3 in DNA: TGTGCCATCAGTGAGACAATCGGGCAGGGCTACGAGCAGTACTTC.

In the case of this clone: Other DNA sequences in this specimen translate into the identical CDR3. The chain recombines TRBV19 with TRBJ1-1; D is undetermined. Germline V lookup: CDR1 LNHDA, CDR2 SQIVND (reference sequence). The V end was cut by 2 bases, the J end by 4 bases, with 2 bases between. The CDR3 is made up of 11 amino acids. The DNA for the CDR3 is TGTGCCAGTAGTATAACCACTGAAGCTTTCTTT. Its translation is CASSITTEAFF.